The 32 T cell receptor beta chains below come from one sample, sequenced in a study of blood T cell repertoires in COVID-19. Only in-frame clones appear in the TCRdb table, and some are missing; sequencing was by immunoSEQ multiplex PCR. The repertoire consists of 350,000 to 400,000 clones, with roughly nine tenths occurring once and the leading ten covering 0.95% to 1.1%. The sequenced sample consisted of PBMCs or T cells enriched from blood (not recorded which). Every receptor here comes from a man aged 18 to 30 who had recovered from COVID-19.

This clone was seen more than once but under ten times. The chain couples TRBV19 to TRBJ2-7; D unclear. The CDR3 totals 16 residues. The ends were cut back, 4 bases at V and 6 bases at J, with 22 bases in the middle. Germline V lookup: CDR1 LNHDA, CDR2 SQIVND (reference sequence). The CDR3 DNA follows: TGTGCCAGTAGTACCACTTGGCGAACCGAGAGGTCCGAGCAGTACTTC. Translating gives CASSTTWRTERSEQYF.

The rearrangement uses TRBV6-1 and TRBJ2-2, with 8 bases fitting TRBD2. This CDR3 spans 15 amino acids. The V segment lost 3 bases and the J segment 5 bases; nucleotides outside the gene matches: 5. The germline V gene has CDR1 MNHNS and CDR2 SASEGT. Here the CDR3 reads CASSDQAGVTGELFF. DNA for the CDR3: TGTGCCAGCAGTGACCAAGCGGGAGTTACCGGGGAGCTGTTTTTT.

This chain uses TRBV28 with TRBJ2-1; 9 positions agree with TRBD2. The ends lost 4 bases at V and 0 bases at J; junction bases unmatched: 4. Germline V gives CDR1 MDHEN, CDR2 SYDVKM. The CDR3 loop spans 16 amino acids. The CDR3 DNA follows: TGTGCCAGCAGTTCATTAGCGGGAGCCTCCTACAATGAGCAGTTCTTC. Protein sequence: CASSSLAGASYNEQFF.

The V and J genes are TRBV7-2 and TRBJ2-5; the match to TRBD2 covers 8 bases. CDR3 length equals 14 residues. Germline V gene data show CDR1 as SGHTA and CDR2 as FQGNSA. V gave up 3 bases and J gave up 5 bases; unmatched junction bases: 5. The CDR3 sequence: CASSLGLEEETQYF. The CDR3 DNA reads as TGTGCCAGCAGCTTGGGACTAGAGGAGGAGACCCAGTACTTC.

V and J are TRBV19 and TRBJ1-6; D remains unclear. Per germline, CDR1 LNHDA and CDR2 SQIVND (reference sequence). V dropped 3 bases and J dropped 6 bases, with 9 bases sitting between them. The CDR3 extends over 14 amino acids. CDR3 coding DNA: TGTGCCAGTAGTATCCGGCGGCCTAATTCACCCCTCCACTTT. Residues: CASSIRRPNSPLHF.

V usage is TRBV6-5 and J usage is TRBJ2-1; 7 nucleotides line up with TRBD2. CDR3 size: 15 residues. From germline, CDR1 is MNHEY and CDR2 SVGAGI. With 6 bases clipped from V and 6 bases from J, the junction kept 11 bases outside the gene matches. For the CDR3, the DNA is TGTGCCAGCAGCCCGATGCGACTAGCTGGCAATGAGCAGTTCTTC. Translated, it gives CASSPMRLAGNEQFF.

J is TRBJ1-3 and V is TRBV19; D is uncertain. V dropped 5 bases and J dropped 0 bases, with 5 bases sitting between them. The CDR3 covers 13 residues. Germline V CDR1 and CDR2: LNHDA, SQIVND (reference sequence). CDR3 nucleotide sequence: TGTGCCAGTAGTGCGTTCTCTGGAAACACCATATATTTT. This codes for CASSAFSGNTIYF.

This clone was counted between two and nine times. V is TRBV5-1 and J is TRBJ1-5, with a possible D match to TRBD1 (6 bases). Trimming stripped 3 bases from V and 0 bases from J, with 22 bases between. The length of the CDR3 is 19 residues. Germline V CDR1 and CDR2: SGHRS, YFSETQ. CDR3 loop: CASSSPLAGASYSNQPQHF. The CDR3 nucleotides read TGCGCCAGCAGCTCCCCACTAGCGGGGGCCTCTTATAGCAATCAGCCCCAGCATTTT.

The gene calls are TRBV19 and TRBJ2-7; TRBD1 might be the D (6 bases). Germline assignment: CDR1 LNHDA and CDR2 SQIVND (reference sequence). This CDR3 is built from 14 residues. V lost 5 bases to trimming and J lost 5 bases, with 16 bases between them. CDR3 region: CASSPQSTGNEQYF. The CDR3 nucleotides are TGTGCCAGTAGTCCCCAATCTACAGGGAACGAGCAGTACTTC. The full variable domain, with the rest looked up from reference TRBV19 and TRBJ2-7, is DGGITQSPKYLFRKEGQNVTLSCEQNLNHDAMYWYRQDPGQGLRLIYYSQIVNDFQKGDIAEGYSVSREKKESFPLTVTSAQKNPTAFYLCASSPQSTGNEQYFGPGTRLTVT.

The V and J genes are TRBV7-3 and TRBJ1-6; a weak D match, TRBD1 (5 bases). This CDR3 is 16 amino acids long. Trimming took 1 base from V and 10 from J, leaving 17 bases between them. CDR1 is SGHTA, CDR2 FQGTGA, per germline. CDR3 loop: CASSLRSQGGFSPLHF. The CDR3 DNA follows: TGTGCCAGCAGCTTAAGATCTCAGGGAGGGTTCTCACCCCTCCACTTT.

CDR3 region: CASAPGGLGPGELFF. Here the CDR3 DNA reads TGTGCCAGCGCCCCGGGGGGGCTGGGACCCGGGGAGCTGTTTTTT. The chain employs TRBV2 and TRBJ2-2, with 8 positions matching TRBD2. Germline V gene lookup returns CDR1 SNHLY and CDR2 FYNNEI. The CDR3 is made up of 15 amino acids. V shed 8 bases, J shed 6 bases, and the junction held 11 bases outside the gene matches.

The J gene is TRBJ2-1, the V gene TRBV11-2, with 10 bases matching TRBD2. Germline V gene lookup returns CDR1 SGHAT and CDR2 FQNNGV. The junction had 6 bases not matched to a gene; V was cut back by 3 bases and J by 4 bases. CDR3 length equals 16 residues. In DNA form, the CDR3 reads TGTGCCAGCAGCTTCCCATTGACTAGCGGGTACAATGAGCAGTTCTTC. Translating gives CASSFPLTSGYNEQFF.

This chain links TRBV20-1 with TRBJ1-5; TRBD1 is a possible D gene (6 bases). Trimming removed 3 bases at V and 0 bases at J, with 18 bases between. Germline V gene sequence: CDR1 DFQATT, CDR2 SNEGSKA (reference sequence). This CDR3 comprises 17 residues. For the CDR3, the DNA is TGCAGTGCTAGTTTTGGACAGTTGAGTGATAGCAATCAGCCCCAGCATTTT. It is translated as CSASFGQLSDSNQPQHF.

A single count supports this clone. The chain joins TRBV9 to TRBJ2-3; D is possibly TRBD2 (6 bases). CDR3 size: 14 residues. V lost 0 bases and J 6 bases, leaving 11 bases between the germline ends. Germline CDR1 is SGDLS and CDR2 is YYNGEE. CDR3 loop: CASSVDGSIDTQYF. The CDR3 DNA reads as TGTGCCAGCAGCGTAGACGGGAGCATCGATACGCAGTATTTT.

The chain links TRBV29-1 to TRBJ2-1; possibly TRBD2 for D (5 bases). Germline-derived CDR1 and CDR2 are SQVTM and ANQGSEA. This CDR3 spans 13 amino acids. The V gene lost 7 bases and the J gene lost 3 bases, with 13 bases spanning the gap. For the CDR3, the DNA is TGCAGCGCTTCTGGAGGAAGCTACAATGAGCAGTTCTTC. This codes for CSASGGSYNEQFF.

The chain has TRBV15 and TRBJ1-4, with D perhaps TRBD1 (5 bases). CDR1 and CDR2 (germline): LNHNV, YYDKDF (reference sequence). The V end was cut by 1 base, the J end by 8 bases, with 11 bases between. There are 14 residues in the CDR3. Here the CDR3 DNA reads TGTGCCACCAGCAGAGGGGGCACTAGCGAAAAACTGTTTTTT. As protein: CATSRGGTSEKLFF.

This clone was recorded once. The chain is built from TRBV27 and TRBJ1-6, with 7 bases matching TRBD1. Germline assignment: CDR1 MNHEY and CDR2 SMNVEV (reference sequence). The ends lost 5 bases at V and 7 bases at J; junction bases unmatched: 14. CDR3 length equals 17 residues. The CDR3: CASSPIMRQGGNSPLHF. The CDR3 coding sequence is TGTGCCAGCAGTCCCATCATGCGGCAGGGGGGAAATTCACCCCTCCACTTT.

This clone was recorded only once. V gene TRBV5-8 combines with J gene TRBJ1-5, with D tentatively TRBD1 (5 bases). The V end was cut by 7 bases, the J end by 4 bases, with 12 bases between. Per the germline V gene, CDR1 is SGHTS and CDR2 is YDEGEE. This CDR3 is built from 13 residues. CDR3 in amino acids: CASGGLGNQPQHF. In DNA, the CDR3 is TGTGCCAGCGGGGGGTTGGGGAATCAGCCCCAGCATTTT.

This rearrangement joins TRBV24-1 to TRBJ2-2; 8 bases match TRBD2. The V segment lost 6 bases and the J segment 6 bases; nucleotides outside the gene matches: 17. The CDR3 extends over 18 amino acids. Germline lookup yields CDR1 KGHDR and CDR2 SFDVKD. CDR3 sequence reads: CATSPGGETTLRSGELFF. CDR3 in DNA: TGTGCCACCAGTCCGGGGGGGGAGACCACTCTTCGGTCCGGGGAGCTGTTTTTT.

The chain combines TRBV29-1 with TRBJ1-2; D possibly corresponds to TRBD1 (5 bases). Germline CDR1 is SQVTM and CDR2 is ANQGSEA. V lost 6 bases and J 4 bases, leaving 12 bases between the germline ends. The CDR3 consists of 12 residues. Here the CDR3 DNA reads TGCAGCGTCCTACAGGTTAGCTATGGCTACACCTTC. Encoded protein: CSVLQVSYGYTF.

The chain links TRBV15 to TRBJ2-1; 7 bases map to TRBD1. CDR1 and CDR2 (germline): LNHNV, YYDKDF (reference sequence). The trim removed 3 bases at V and 10 bases at J, leaving 6 bases unmatched. The CDR3 covers 13 residues. The CDR3 loop reads CATSRTGLKEQFF. Here the CDR3 DNA reads TGTGCCACCAGCAGGACAGGGCTTAAGGAGCAGTTCTTC. The full variable domain, with the rest looked up from reference TRBV15 and TRBJ2-1, is DAMVIQNPRYQVTQFGKPVTLSCSQTLNHNVMYWYQQKSSQAPKLLFHYYDKDFNNEADTPDNFQSRRPNTSFCFLDIRSPGLGDTAMYLCATSRTGLKEQFFGPGTRLTVL.

The chain employs TRBV25-1 and TRBJ1-6; D perhaps matches TRBD1 (5 bases). Trimming took 8 bases from V and 4 from J, leaving 24 bases between them. The CDR3 sequence is 18 residues long. Germline V gene lookup returns CDR1 MGHDK and CDR2 SYGVNS. The CDR3 DNA sequence: TGTGCCAGCCATCACCCCGGCAGGGTTCGGTTTTATAATTCACCCCTCCACTTT. It yields the protein CASHHPGRVRFYNSPLHF.

The chain links TRBV6-5 to TRBJ1-2; TRBD1 matches 8 bases. J gave up 4 bases and V 0 bases, and 4 bases lay outside the gene matches. Germline V gene lookup returns CDR1 MNHEY and CDR2 SVGAGI. This CDR3 has 15 residues. The CDR3 is CASSYSMGQVYGYTF. DNA for the CDR3: TGTGCCAGCAGTTACTCGATGGGACAGGTCTATGGCTACACCTTC.

The J gene is TRBJ1-2, the V gene TRBV29-1; D ambiguous. The CDR3 totals 15 residues. The germline V gene encodes CDR1 SQVTM and CDR2 ANQGSEA. V was pared by 7 bases and J by 2 bases, with 20 bases between. In nucleotides, the CDR3 is TGCAGCGCCTTTTCGGGTGGGAGAGCGAACTATGGCTACACCTTC. Encoded protein: CSAFSGGRANYGYTF.

The chain combines TRBV28 with TRBJ1-1; D might be TRBD1 (5 bases). This CDR3 region has 14 residues. Germline V CDR1 and CDR2: MDHEN, SYDVKM. Trimming removed 2 bases from V and 5 bases from J, with 12 bases in between. CDR3 sequence: CASSLGGVGTEAFF. The CDR3 DNA reads as TGTGCCAGCAGTTTAGGGGGGGTTGGGACTGAAGCTTTCTTT.

The rearrangement uses TRBV20-1 and TRBJ2-7, with TRBD2 matching over 9 bases. The germline V gene encodes CDR1 DFQATT and CDR2 SNEGSKA (reference sequence). The CDR3 is made up of 15 amino acids. V lost 3 bases, J lost 0 bases, and 6 bases stayed unmatched. DNA for the CDR3: TGCAGTGCTAGTGGGGCTAGCGGGGACTCCTACGAGCAGTACTTC. Translating it yields CSASGASGDSYEQYF.

The CDR3 spells CASSLDLTSSIGELFF. CDR3 bases: TGTGCCAGCAGCTTAGATCTGACTAGTTCCATCGGGGAGCTGTTTTTT. The chain couples TRBV11-3 to TRBJ2-2, with D possibly matching TRBD2 (6 bases). The CDR3 length is 16 residues. The germline V and J ends were trimmed by 0 bases and 7 bases, with 15 bases remaining between them. Germline CDR1 reads SGHNT; CDR2 reads YENEEA.

The rearrangement joins TRBV30 to TRBJ2-7, with a tentative D call TRBD1 (6 bases). Germline V CDR1 and CDR2: GTSNPN, SVGIG (reference sequence). The CDR3 length is 14 residues. V was clipped by 0 bases and J by 4 bases, with 13 bases between them. CDR3 residues: CAWSVWGLEYEQYF. The CDR3 bases are TGTGCCTGGAGTGTATGGGGGCTAGAGTACGAGCAGTACTTC.

This chain connects TRBV7-9 to TRBJ1-5, with a tentative D call TRBD1 (6 bases). In germline, CDR1 is SEHNR, CDR2 FQNEAQ (reference sequence). The CDR3 is 15 residues long. The ends were cut back, 1 base at V and 4 bases at J, with 11 bases in the middle. CDR3 DNA sequence: TGTGCCAGCAGCTTAGGAGGGGGAGGGAATCAGCCCCAGCATTTT. Amino acid sequence: CASSLGGGGNQPQHF.

This chain uses TRBV18 with TRBJ2-5, with a weak D call TRBD2 (6 bases). The germline gives CDR1 KGHSH, CDR2 LQKENI. The CDR3 totals 14 residues. Trimming took 2 bases from V and 2 from J, leaving 9 bases between them. The CDR3 sequence: CASSPVGGQETQYF. The DNA for the CDR3 is TGTGCCAGCTCACCAGTGGGGGGACAAGAGACCCAGTACTTC.

The gene calls are TRBV19 and TRBJ2-3; D gene unclear. CDR1 and CDR2 from the germline V gene are LNHDA and SQIVND (reference sequence). The V end lost 1 base, the J end lost 0 bases, and 8 bases lay between the germline ends. The CDR3 sequence is 15 residues long. As DNA, the CDR3 is TGTGCCAGTAGTATAGTCGCAGGAAGCACAGATACGCAGTATTTT. This translates into CASSIVAGSTDTQYF.

This sequence joins TRBV27 and TRBJ1-1, with D uncertain. The CDR3 is 14 amino acids. Deletions cut 0 bases from V and 7 bases from J, with 12 bases between. Germline-derived CDR1 and CDR2 are MNHEY and SMNVEV (reference sequence). The CDR3 spells CASSLSVTVHEAFF. Written as DNA, the CDR3 is TGTGCCAGCAGTTTATCGGTTACAGTCCATGAAGCTTTCTTT.